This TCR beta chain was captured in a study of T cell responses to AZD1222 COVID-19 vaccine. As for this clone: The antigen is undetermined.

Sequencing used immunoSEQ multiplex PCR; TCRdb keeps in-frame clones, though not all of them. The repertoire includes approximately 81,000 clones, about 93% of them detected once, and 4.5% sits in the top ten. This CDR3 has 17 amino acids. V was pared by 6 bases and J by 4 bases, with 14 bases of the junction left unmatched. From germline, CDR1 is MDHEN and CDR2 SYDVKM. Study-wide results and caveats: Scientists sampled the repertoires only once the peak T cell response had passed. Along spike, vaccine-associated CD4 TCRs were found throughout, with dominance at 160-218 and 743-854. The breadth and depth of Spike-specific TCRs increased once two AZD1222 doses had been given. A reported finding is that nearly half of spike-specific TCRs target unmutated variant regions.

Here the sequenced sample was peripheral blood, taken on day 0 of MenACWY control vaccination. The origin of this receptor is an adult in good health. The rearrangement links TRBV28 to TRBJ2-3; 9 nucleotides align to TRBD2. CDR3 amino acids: CASSTSRSGRLSDTQYF. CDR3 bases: TGTGCCAGCAGCACGTCCAGGAGCGGGAGGTTGTCAGATACGCAGTATTTT.